A selection of T cell receptor beta chains follows, all from one sample in a study of identical twins. TCRdb used MiXCR to reprocess the 5' RACE reads, holding one entry per CDR3 protein. The sample includes hundreds of thousands of distinct CDR3 sequences, approximately 6% of them seen just once. The sequenced sample consisted of naive T cells sorted from blood. The receptor source for this set is a man between 18 and 29 years old in good health. The CDR3 runs from the conserved cysteine through the conserved F or W.

CDR3	V	J
CASSQGTSGTTDTQYF	TRBV5-1	TRBJ2-3
CASSQWGGSYNEQFF	TRBV14	TRBJ2-1
CASSVDPPSKNNEQFF	TRBV9	TRBJ2-1
CSASPTGVGNQPQHF	TRBV20-1	TRBJ1-5
CSARDRGGRETQYF	TRBV20-1	TRBJ2-5
CASGKNYGYTF	TRBV12-3/TRBV12-4	TRBJ1-2
CASSLVPRNQETQYF	TRBV11-2	TRBJ2-5
CASSGDRREYF	TRBV7-9	TRBJ2-7
CASTLVGGYTF	TRBV7-9	TRBJ1-2
CASSRSSNEKLFF	TRBV12-3/TRBV12-4	TRBJ1-4
CASSRRDHHTQFF	TRBV14	TRBJ2-1
CATSRAGLAETQYF	TRBV15	TRBJ2-5
CASSVEPNTGELFF	TRBV9	TRBJ2-2
CASKEGLAVYNEQFF	TRBV6-2/TRBV6-3	TRBJ2-1
CASSLEIRGREISYEQYF	TRBV7-6	TRBJ2-7
CASINGTTLYNEQFF	TRBV11-2	TRBJ2-1
CASSQDWGSEQFF	TRBV4-1	TRBJ2-1
CSARDLREIQETQYF	TRBV20-1	TRBJ2-5
CASKTSPGSYEQYF	TRBV28	TRBJ2-7
CASRGGYSGANVLTF	TRBV28	TRBJ2-6
CASTLRGGWGYTF	TRBV12-3/TRBV12-4	TRBJ1-2
CASSLGRDRVFGYTF	TRBV5-5	TRBJ1-2
CASSDQGGPFYNEQFF	TRBV10-2	TRBJ2-1
CAWSRTGLGNQPQHF	TRBV30	TRBJ1-5
CASSPARSSYEQYF	TRBV6-1	TRBJ2-7
CASSRTSGIYNEQFF	TRBV27	TRBJ2-1
CASSPAGGAHTQYF	TRBV19	TRBJ2-3
CASGQVLAGRTDTQYF	TRBV5-1	TRBJ2-3
CASRTTGLRNEQFF	TRBV12-3/TRBV12-4	TRBJ2-1
CASSIGTQETQYF	TRBV5-1	TRBJ2-5
CSAVDTGPGYTF	TRBV20-1	TRBJ1-2
CASSADRSSGNTIYF	TRBV5-1	TRBJ1-3
CSARGQGRGNQETQYF	TRBV20-1	TRBJ2-5
CASSVMVTDPSSYEQYF	TRBV2	TRBJ2-7
CSAAGLAGVETQYF	TRBV20-1	TRBJ2-5
CSARRTTEIGQFF	TRBV20-1	TRBJ2-1
CASRGGAAEQFF	TRBV3-1	TRBJ2-1
CSASGLAGKDTQYF	TRBV20-1	TRBJ2-3
CASSLSGQEKSSGRASYNEQFF	TRBV7-3	TRBJ2-1
CASSGRLAGYNEQFF	TRBV5-5	TRBJ2-1
CSARESPISRVLAKNIQYF	TRBV20-1	TRBJ2-4